One sample yielded the 24 T cell receptor beta chains listed below, sequenced in a study of spatial heterogeneity in lung cancer. Noted time point: sample taken at primary tumor resection. From tumor, nontumor lung or frozen PBMC, whole RNA was taken unsorted for sequencing. Using its own MiXCR run on the 5' RACE reads, TCRdb lists one record per CDR3 protein. The sample lists about 7,000 distinct CDR3 sequences, about 8.3% occurring once. The material was PBMCs, obtained at surgery. All receptors come from a male donor with early-stage non-small cell lung cancer.

This clonotype was observed many times. The library was built for alpha chains, so this beta chain is an off-target read and its size means little. J is TRBJ2-1 and V is TRBV21-1; no DNA check was done on the table's D call, TRBD2. TRBV21-1 is a recognized pseudogene. The CDR3 is 19 amino acids. CDR3 DNA sequence: TGTGCCAGCAGCAAAGGCCACTGGACTAGCGGGATCGGGTTGGGTGAGCAGTTCTTC. Its translation: CASSKGHWTSGIGLGEQFF.

This clonotype appeared many times. Because this beta chain is a stray read in a library intended to capture alpha chains, its abundance should not be given much weight. The chain carries TRBV20-1 and TRBJ2-1, with 14 bases aligning to TRBD2. Germline CDR1 is DFQATT and CDR2 is SNEGSKA (reference sequence). The V segment lost 6 bases and the J segment 5 bases; nucleotides outside the gene matches: 6. This CDR3 region has 15 residues. CDR3 sequence reads: CSAGTSGSFNNEQFF. CDR3 DNA: TGCAGTGCCGGGACTAGCGGGAGTTTTAACAATGAGCAGTTCTTC.

This clonotype came up many times. Found in a library prepared for alpha chains, this beta chain is an off-target read, and its abundance has little meaning. This chain connects TRBV7-2 to TRBJ2-7, with 11 nucleotides matching TRBD1. V was pared by 4 bases and J by 6 bases, with 8 bases of the junction left unmatched. In germline, CDR1 is SGHTA, CDR2 FQGNSA. The CDR3 covers 15 residues. Here the CDR3 reads CASSSGTGGSREQYF. CDR3 DNA sequence: TGTGCCAGCAGCTCCGGGACAGGGGGGTCACGCGAGCAGTACTTC.

This clonotype came up many times. This beta chain was picked up by a library intended for alpha chains and is off target, so its count carries little meaning. The chain links TRBV12-3 or TRBV12-4 to TRBJ1-2, with D uncertain. V dropped 7 bases and J dropped 0 bases, with 12 bases sitting between them. The CDR3 is made up of 14 amino acids. The chain's CDR3 is CASTEQTSNYGYTF. CDR3 sequence (DNA): TGTGCCAGCACCGAACAAACATCTAACTATGGCTACACCTTC.

Regarding this clonotype: With the library built for alpha chains, this beta chain is off target and its frequency is not meaningful. The rearrangement joins TRBV7-9 to TRBJ2-7; 13 positions match TRBD2. V gave up 5 bases and J gave up 9 bases; unmatched junction bases: 19. Germline values: CDR1 SEHNR, CDR2 FQNEAQ (reference sequence). The CDR3 is 18 residues long. CDR3 in DNA: TGTGCCAGCAGCAAAGGGACTAGCGGGGCCGCTGGTTCGGTTGTGCAGTACTTC. It translates to CASSKGTSGAAGSVVQYF.

A note on this clonotype: This beta chain is an unintended read in a library built for alpha chains; its size means little. This chain connects TRBV6-5 to TRBJ1-1; 9 bases match TRBD1. CDR3 length equals 13 residues. Germline CDR1 MNHEY, CDR2 SVGAGI. With V trimmed by 6 bases and J by 6 bases, 5 bases remained unmatched. The CDR3 region is CASRPGQGPEAFF. The CDR3 coding sequence is TGTGCCAGCAGACCGGGACAGGGCCCTGAAGCTTTCTTT.

This clonotype was seen ten or more times. As an off-target read in a library built for alpha chains, this beta chain has a frequency of little significance. This chain uses TRBV5-1 with TRBJ1-3; 8 nucleotides match TRBD1. The CDR3 is 14 amino acids. With 4 bases clipped from V and 3 bases from J, the junction kept 3 bases outside the gene matches. From germline, CDR1 is SGHRS and CDR2 YFSETQ. The DNA of the CDR3 is TGCGCCAGCAGCCAGGGGGCAGGTGGAAACACCATATATTTT. Translating gives CASSQGAGGNTIYF.

Ten or more counts support this clonotype. This beta chain is an unintended read in a library built for alpha chains; its size means little. V is TRBV11-2 and J is TRBJ1-2; TRBD1 agrees at 7 bases. The germline V gene encodes CDR1 SGHAT and CDR2 FQNNGV. The CDR3 loop spans 16 amino acids. After removal of 5 bases from V and 5 bases from J, the junction contained 14 bases not matched to a gene. CDR3 DNA: TGTGCCAGCAGCCTTGACGGACAGGCGGCCTTATATGGCTACACCTTC. Its protein product is CASSLDGQAALYGYTF.

This clonotype has a count of ten or more. The size of this beta chain means little, since it is a stray read in a library made for alpha chains. The rearrangement links TRBV20-1 to TRBJ2-1, with 7 bases that match TRBD1. Germline CDR1 and CDR2: DFQATT and SNEGSKA (reference sequence). Losses at the gene ends were 0 bases for V and 4 bases for J; bases not matched to a gene: 3. The CDR3 is 14 residues long. In DNA, the CDR3 is TGCAGTGCTAGAGACGAGACAGGGTACAATGAGCAGTTCTTC. This codes for CSARDETGYNEQFF.

This clonotype was observed many times. The library was built for alpha chains, so this beta chain is an off-target read and its size means little. The V gene is TRBV7-8, the J gene TRBJ2-1; 14 positions agree with TRBD2. The germline CDR1 and CDR2 sequences are SGHVS and FQNEAQ. V was pared by 5 bases and J by 3 bases, with 9 bases of the junction left unmatched. CDR3 length: 18 residues. CDR3 sequence: CASSQGLAGVHYYNEQFF. Here the CDR3 DNA reads TGTGCCAGCAGCCAGGGACTAGCGGGAGTCCACTACTACAATGAGCAGTTCTTC.

This clonotype was counted ten times or more. This beta chain is off target for a library built for alpha chains, so its abundance means little. This chain links TRBV20-1 with TRBJ2-7, with D tentatively TRBD2 (6 bases). CDR1 is DFQATT, CDR2 SNEGSKA, per germline (reference sequence). The CDR3 runs to 13 residues. V lost 5 bases and J 2 bases, leaving 13 bases between the germline ends. The CDR3 is CSAPLGLPYEQYF. In nucleotides, the CDR3 is TGCAGTGCTCCCCTGGGACTTCCCTACGAGCAGTACTTC.

By sample fraction, this clonotype is medium-sized. Within a library made for alpha chains, this beta chain is off target, and its count is uninformative. V is TRBV27 and J is TRBJ2-6, with 12 bases that match TRBD2. The CDR3 is 19 residues long. From germline, CDR1 is MNHEY and CDR2 SMNVEV (reference sequence). V lost 5 bases and J lost 0; bases outside the gene matches: 8. As DNA, the CDR3 is TGTGCCAGCAGTGCTCTAGCGGGAGGGCTCCCCTCTGGGGCCAACGTCCTGACTTTC. This encodes CASSALAGGLPSGANVLTF.

This clonotype showed up many times. Being off target in a library aimed at alpha chains, this beta chain has a size of little meaning. The chain carries TRBV13 and TRBJ2-1; D unclear. This CDR3 is built from 14 residues. CDR1 and CDR2 (germline): PRHDT, FYEKMQ (reference sequence). V was trimmed by 2 bases and J by 7 bases, leaving 12 bases between them. CDR3 DNA: TGTGCCAGCAGCTTAACCAGGTTACCGAATGAGCAGTTCTTC. Protein product: CASSLTRLPNEQFF.

There are many counts of this clonotype. This beta chain is an unintended read in a library built for alpha chains; its size means little. This chain links TRBV29-1 with TRBJ2-3; 7 bases match TRBD2. The ends lost 3 bases at V and 3 bases at J; junction bases unmatched: 6. Per germline, CDR1 SQVTM and CDR2 ANQGSEA. The CDR3 is 14 residues long. The CDR3 DNA sequence: TGCAGCGTTGAGAGGTGGGAGGGGACAGATACGCAGTATTTT. Amino acid sequence: CSVERWEGTDTQYF.

Details on this clonotype: The size of this beta chain means little, since it is a stray read in a library made for alpha chains. The genes are TRBV12-3 or TRBV12-4 and TRBJ1-5; maybe TRBD1 (6 bases). V gave up 6 bases and J gave up 7 bases, with 22 bases separating them. The CDR3 loop spans 16 amino acids. The CDR3 nucleotides read TGTGCCAGCAGCCCCCCGGGACAATTCCTTGGGCAGCCCCAGCATTTT. Amino acid sequence: CASSPPGQFLGQPQHF.

This clonotype was found many times. As an off-target read in a library built for alpha chains, this beta chain has a frequency of little significance. The chain is built from TRBV2 and TRBJ2-1, with TRBD2 identical over 13 bases. The germline gives CDR1 SNHLY, CDR2 FYNNEI. V lost 6 bases and J lost 4; bases outside the gene matches: 9. This CDR3 has 17 amino acids. The CDR3 sequence is CASRATSGRAVYNEQFF. CDR3 nucleotide sequence: TGTGCCAGCAGGGCCACTAGCGGGAGGGCCGTTTACAATGAGCAGTTCTTC.

This clonotype was counted at least ten times. The size of this beta chain means little, since it is a stray read in a library made for alpha chains. The chain uses TRBV11-1 and TRBJ2-1; the D is unclear. CDR1 is SGHAT and CDR2 is FQDESV in the germline V gene (reference sequence). Deletions cut 4 bases from V and 10 bases from J, with 11 bases between. The CDR3 contains 12 residues. CDR3 sequence (DNA): TGTGCCAGCAGCTACGAAAAGCCGGAGCAGTTCTTC. As protein: CASSYEKPEQFF.

Ten or more counts support this clonotype. This beta chain is an unintended read in a library built for alpha chains; its size means little. This rearrangement joins TRBV7-3 to TRBJ2-1; D remains ambiguous. V was trimmed by 2 bases and J by 3 bases, leaving 14 bases between them. Per germline, CDR1 SGHTA and CDR2 FQGTGA. The length of the CDR3 is 16 residues. CDR3 protein: CASSLDTTRFYNEQFF. In DNA form, the CDR3 reads TGTGCCAGCAGCTTAGACACGACCCGCTTCTACAATGAGCAGTTCTTC.

In its sample, this clonotype was seen many times. This beta chain came through as a stray read in a library set up for alpha chains, and its size says little. The genes are TRBV7-8 and TRBJ2-1, with D tentatively TRBD2 (6 bases). Trimming removed 3 bases from V and 4 bases from J, with 10 bases in between. Per the germline V gene, CDR1 is SGHVS and CDR2 is FQNEAQ. The CDR3 consists of 14 residues. As DNA, the CDR3 is TGTGCCAGCAGCTTGTCGGGAGCGTACAATGAGCAGTTCTTC. Protein: CASSLSGAYNEQFF.

This clonotype was seen ten or more times. Little can be read into the size of this beta chain, an off-target read in a library designed for alpha chains. The chain is built from TRBV28 and TRBJ1-2, with 8 positions matching TRBD1. Unmatched junction bases numbered 8, after V lost 4 bases and J lost 7 bases. Per the germline V gene, CDR1 is MDHEN and CDR2 is SYDVKM. This CDR3 region has 14 residues. The CDR3 nucleotides are TGTGCCAGCAGTTCAGGGGGCAGTTTAGGTGGCTACACCTTC. It specifies CASSSGGSLGGYTF.

This clonotype has at least ten counts. This beta chain appears as a stray read in a library generated for alpha chains; its size is not informative. V is TRBV7-3 and J is TRBJ2-3; no clear D gene. Germline-derived CDR1 and CDR2 are SGHTA and FQGTGA. The V and J ends lost 5 bases and 2 bases respectively, with 17 bases between them. The CDR3 covers 16 residues. Here the CDR3 reads CASSQVAAQNTDTQYF. As DNA, the CDR3 is TGTGCCAGCAGCCAAGTCGCGGCTCAGAACACAGATACGCAGTATTTT.

Many counts were recorded for this clonotype. At one end, the junction sequence differs from germline, possibly due to a read error. This beta chain lies outside the target of a library built for alpha chains; its clone size means little. V gene TRBV3-1 combines with J gene TRBJ2-7, with D perhaps TRBD2 (5 bases). The CDR3 extends over 13 amino acids. Germline-derived CDR1 and CDR2 are LGHDT and YNNKEL (reference sequence). The CDR3 DNA is TGTGCCAGCAGCCGGACTGCCTCCTCCGAGCAGTACTTC. This sequence encodes CASSRTASSEQYF.

Comment on this clonotype: This beta chain is an off-target read within a library intended for alpha chains, so its frequency means little. The V call is TRBV19, the J call TRBJ1-5; possibly TRBD1 for D (6 bases). CDR1 and CDR2 from the germline V gene are LNHDA and SQIVND (reference sequence). This CDR3 region has 17 residues. V lost 7 bases, J lost 2 bases, and 21 bases lay in between. CDR3 region: CASTPLGPGARNQPQHF. The CDR3 coding sequence is TGTGCCAGTACCCCACTTGGGCCAGGGGCTCGCAATCAGCCCCAGCATTTT.

This clonotype appeared many times. In a library made to pick up alpha chains, this beta chain is a stray read with a size that means little. V usage is TRBV7-9 and J usage is TRBJ2-7, with 7 bases matching TRBD1. J was trimmed by 5 bases and V by 2 bases; bases with no gene match: 6. Germline V gene lookup returns CDR1 SEHNR and CDR2 FQNEAQ (reference sequence). The length of the CDR3 is 14 residues. The CDR3 sequence is CASSLSGQADEQYF. CDR3 DNA sequence: TGTGCCAGCAGCTTATCTGGACAGGCAGACGAGCAGTACTTC.